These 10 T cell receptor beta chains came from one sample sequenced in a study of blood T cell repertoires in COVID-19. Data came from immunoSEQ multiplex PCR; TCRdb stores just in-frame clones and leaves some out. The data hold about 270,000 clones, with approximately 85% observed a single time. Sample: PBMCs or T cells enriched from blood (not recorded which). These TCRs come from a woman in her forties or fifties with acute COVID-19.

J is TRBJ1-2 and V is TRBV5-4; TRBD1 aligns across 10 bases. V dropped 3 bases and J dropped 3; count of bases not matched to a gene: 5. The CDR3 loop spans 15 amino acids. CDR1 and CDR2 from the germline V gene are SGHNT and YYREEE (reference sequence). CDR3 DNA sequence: TGTGCCAGCAGCTCCGGGACAGGGGTAGACTATGGCTACACCTTC. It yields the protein CASSSGTGVDYGYTF. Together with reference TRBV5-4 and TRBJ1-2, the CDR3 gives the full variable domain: ETGVTQSPTHLIKTRGQQVTLRCSSQSGHNTVSWYQQALGQGPQFIFQYYREEENGRGNFPPRFSGLQFPNYSSELNVNALELDDSALYLCASSSGTGVDYGYTFGSGTRLTVV.

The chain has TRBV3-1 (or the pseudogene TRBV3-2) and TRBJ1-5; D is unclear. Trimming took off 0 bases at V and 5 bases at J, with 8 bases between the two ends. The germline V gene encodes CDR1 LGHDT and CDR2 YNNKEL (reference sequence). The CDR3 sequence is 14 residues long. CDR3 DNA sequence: TGTGCCAGCAGCCAAGAAGGCAGGTATCAGCCCCAGCATTTT. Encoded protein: CASSQEGRYQPQHF.

CDR3 nucleotide sequence: TGTGCCAGCAGCCAAGACCGGGACACGGCTATTCGGACTGAAGCTTTCTTT. This codes for CASSQDRDTAIRTEAFF. This chain uses TRBV3-1 (or the pseudogene TRBV3-2) with TRBJ1-1; possibly TRBD1 for D (6 bases). V lost 0 bases to trimming and J lost 5 bases, with 19 bases between them. Germline V CDR1 and CDR2: LGHDT, YNNKEL (reference sequence). The CDR3 has 17 residues.

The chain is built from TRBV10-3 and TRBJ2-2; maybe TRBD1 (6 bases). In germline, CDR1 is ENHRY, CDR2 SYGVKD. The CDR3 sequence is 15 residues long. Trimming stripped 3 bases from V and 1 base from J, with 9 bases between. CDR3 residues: CAISERGGNTGELFF. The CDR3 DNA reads TGTGCCATCAGTGAACGAGGGGGGAACACCGGGGAGCTGTTTTTT.

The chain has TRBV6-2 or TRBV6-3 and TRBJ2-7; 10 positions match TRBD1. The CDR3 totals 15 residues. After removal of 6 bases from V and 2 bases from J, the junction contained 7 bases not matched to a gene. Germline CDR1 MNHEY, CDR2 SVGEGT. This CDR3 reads CASRYRDRGTYEQYF. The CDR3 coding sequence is TGTGCCAGCAGGTACCGGGACAGGGGAACCTACGAGCAGTACTTC.

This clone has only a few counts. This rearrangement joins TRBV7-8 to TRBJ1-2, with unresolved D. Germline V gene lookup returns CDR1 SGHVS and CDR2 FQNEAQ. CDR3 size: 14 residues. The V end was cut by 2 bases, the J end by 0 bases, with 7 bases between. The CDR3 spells CASSLQTSNYGYTF. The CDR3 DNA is TGTGCCAGCAGCTTACAGACTTCTAACTATGGCTACACCTTC.

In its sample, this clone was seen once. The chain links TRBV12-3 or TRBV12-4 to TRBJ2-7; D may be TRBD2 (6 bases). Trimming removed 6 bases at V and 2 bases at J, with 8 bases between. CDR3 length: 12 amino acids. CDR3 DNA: TGTGCCAGCAGGGGCGGGACCTACGAGCAGTACTTC. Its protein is CASRGGTYEQYF.

CDR3 nucleotide sequence: TGTGCCAGCTTGAAGGGGAATTACAATGAGCAGTTCTTC. Translation gives CASLKGNYNEQFF. V usage is TRBV7-8 and J usage is TRBJ2-1; a weak D match, TRBD1 (5 bases). The length of the CDR3 is 13 residues. V lost 8 bases and J 4 bases, leaving 12 bases between the germline ends. Germline V lookup: CDR1 SGHVS, CDR2 FQNEAQ. The complete variable domain, with remaining parts taken from reference TRBV7-8 and TRBJ2-1, reads GAGVSQSPRYKVAKRGQDVALRCDPISGHVSLFWYQQALGQGPEFLTYFQNEAQLDKSGLPSDRFFAERPEGSVSTLKIQRTQQEDSAVYLCASLKGNYNEQFFGPGTRLTVL.

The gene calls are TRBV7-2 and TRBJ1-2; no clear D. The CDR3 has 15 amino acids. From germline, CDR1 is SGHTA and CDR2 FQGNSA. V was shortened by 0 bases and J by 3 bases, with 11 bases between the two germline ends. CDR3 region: CASSLASGSYYGYTF. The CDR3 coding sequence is TGTGCCAGCAGCTTAGCTAGCGGCAGCTACTATGGCTACACCTTC.

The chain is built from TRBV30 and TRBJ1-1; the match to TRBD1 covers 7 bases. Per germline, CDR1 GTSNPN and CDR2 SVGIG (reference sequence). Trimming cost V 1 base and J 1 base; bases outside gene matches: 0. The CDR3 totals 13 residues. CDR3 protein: CAWSGDRNTEAFF. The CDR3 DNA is TGTGCCTGGAGTGGGGACAGGAACACTGAAGCTTTCTTT.